One and the same sample provided the 26 T cell receptor beta chains below, sequenced in a study of cytomegalovirus exposure and HLA in healthy donors. PCR employed 60 Vbeta and 13 Jbeta primers. Profiled with immunoSEQ multiplex PCR; TCRdb holds only in-frame clones, not every one. The sample carries approximately 180,000 clones, about three quarters recorded once. Input material: PBMCs. Receptor source: a woman aged 40-49 years in good health and CMV-seronegative.

The chain recombines TRBV5-4 with TRBJ2-2, with D tentatively TRBD1 (5 bases). CDR1 is SGHNT, CDR2 YYREEE, per germline (reference sequence). The CDR3 sequence is 17 residues long. The ends were cut back, 1 base at V and 1 base at J, with 14 bases in the middle. The CDR3 DNA reads TGTGCCAGCAGCTTGTGGCAGGGCAACTTGAACACCGGGGAGCTGTTTTTT. Translating gives CASSLWQGNLNTGELFF.

The V call is TRBV5-1, the J call TRBJ1-1; no firm D call. The V end lost 4 bases, the J end lost 0 bases, and 10 bases lay between the germline ends. Germline V gene sequence: CDR1 SGHRS, CDR2 YFSETQ. This CDR3 region has 14 residues. CDR3 in amino acids: CASSGESLNTEAFF. CDR3 coding DNA: TGCGCCAGCAGCGGGGAGTCTTTGAACACTGAAGCTTTCTTT.

The chain uses TRBV21-1 and TRBJ2-7; the table gives TRBD2 as D, unverified against the DNA. TRBV21-1 is annotated as a pseudogene. The CDR3 is 22 residues long. In DNA, the CDR3 is TGTGCCAGCAGCAGGGGGACGCCCCGGCAAGGACTAGCGGATTTAGGTCATGACGAGCAGTACGTC. Translated: CASSRGTPRQGLADLGHDEQYV.

The chain links TRBV7-8 to TRBJ2-7; 8 bases fit TRBD2. The CDR3 contains 18 residues. Germline CDR1 reads SGHVS; CDR2 reads FQNEAQ. Trimming at V came to 1 base and at J to 2 bases, leaving 13 bases not matched to a gene. This CDR3 reads CASSLEEAAGGRPYEQYV. CDR3 nucleotides: TGTGCCAGCAGCTTAGAAGAGGCGGCGGGGGGCCGCCCCTACGAGCAGTACGTC.

V and J are TRBV7-2 and TRBJ1-5; TRBD1 aligns across 8 bases. CDR3 length equals 15 residues. The junction had 3 bases not matched to a gene; V was cut back by 3 bases and J by 2 bases. Germline V gives CDR1 SGHTA, CDR2 FQGNSA. The CDR3 DNA reads as TGTGCCAGCAGCTTCGGACAGGGTCGCAATCAGCCCCAGCATTTT. Translation: CASSFGQGRNQPQHF.

The chain has TRBV7-9 and TRBJ1-1, with 9 bases aligning to TRBD1. Germline CDR1 SEHNR, CDR2 FQNEAQ (reference sequence). The CDR3 totals 15 residues. Trimming cost V 4 bases and J 3 bases; bases outside gene matches: 6. CDR3 in amino acids: CASSSYRGPDTEAFF. The CDR3 bases are TGTGCCAGCAGCTCGTACAGGGGGCCCGACACTGAAGCTTTCTTT.

There are a few counts of this clone. The chain employs TRBV5-6 and TRBJ2-5; D may be TRBD2 (5 bases). Germline V gene sequence: CDR1 SGHDT, CDR2 YYEEEE. The length of the CDR3 is 13 residues. Trimming took off 2 bases at V and 5 bases at J, with 10 bases between the two ends. CDR3 coding DNA: TGTGCCAGCAGCTTTCGGGATAGGGAGACCCAGTACTTC. Encoded protein: CASSFRDRETQYF.

The rearrangement links TRBV7-3 to TRBJ2-5; TRBD2 aligns across 9 bases. V gave up 2 bases and J gave up 5 bases; unmatched junction bases: 9. The germline gives CDR1 SGHTA, CDR2 FQGTGA. The CDR3 spans 16 residues. This CDR3 reads CASSLDGGRASETQYF. As DNA, the CDR3 is TGTGCCAGCAGCTTAGATGGCGGGAGGGCCTCGGAGACCCAGTACTTC.

The chain uses TRBV29-1 and TRBJ2-7; maybe TRBD1 (7 bases). The germline CDR1 and CDR2 sequences are SQVTM and ANQGSEA. The CDR3 is made up of 14 amino acids. V lost 5 bases, J lost 1 base, and 15 bases lay in between. The CDR3: CSVYNRGLSYEQYF. CDR3 DNA: TGCAGCGTTTACAACAGGGGACTGTCCTACGAGCAGTACTTC.

The rearrangement uses TRBV5-4 and TRBJ2-2, with TRBD2 matching 11 bases. The CDR3 has 17 residues. With V trimmed by 4 bases and J by 1 base, 6 bases remained unmatched. CDR1 is SGHNT, CDR2 YYREEE, per germline (reference sequence). The DNA of the CDR3 is TGTGCCAGCAGCCCGGGACTAGCGGAATTGAACACCGGGGAGCTGTTTTTT. The encoded protein is CASSPGLAELNTGELFF.

The chain joins TRBV19 to TRBJ1-2; 9 bases line up with TRBD1. Germline loops: CDR1 LNHDA, CDR2 SQIVND (reference sequence). This CDR3 has 13 amino acids. V trimming: 6 bases; J trimming: 13 bases; junction bases outside the gene matches: 12. The CDR3 DNA sequence: TGTGCCAGTAGGCGCCCGGGACAGGGCATTTGCACCTTC. This encodes CASRRPGQGICTF.

The chain uses TRBV7-2 and TRBJ1-1; the D gene is possibly TRBD1 (5 bases). The ends were cut back, 4 bases at V and 1 base at J, with 10 bases in the middle. The CDR3 totals 14 residues. Germline values: CDR1 SGHTA, CDR2 FQGNSA. The CDR3 is CASSSSGRNTEAFF. The DNA for the CDR3 is TGTGCCAGCAGCTCATCAGGGCGGAACACTGAAGCTTTCTTT.

This chain joins TRBV7-9 and TRBJ1-1; D is ambiguous. This CDR3 is built from 14 residues. V lost 1 base to trimming and J lost 1 base, with 7 bases between them. CDR1 SEHNR and CDR2 FQNEAQ come from the germline V gene (reference sequence). The CDR3 coding sequence is TGTGCCAGCAGCTTAGGGTTCAGGAACACTGAAGCTTTCTTT. Translated, it gives CASSLGFRNTEAFF.

This chain uses TRBV10-3 with TRBJ2-7, with D possibly TRBD2 on 7 matching bases. Trimming took off 8 bases at V and 5 bases at J, with 16 bases between the two ends. Germline V gene data show CDR1 as ENHRY and CDR2 as SYGVKD. There are 13 residues in the CDR3. The CDR3 loop reads CAIGPPGGHEQYV. The CDR3 DNA sequence: TGTGCCATCGGACCCCCGGGGGGCCACGAGCAGTACGTC.

This clone was seen a single time. The chain is built from TRBV11-1 and TRBJ1-2, with a tentative D call TRBD1 (5 bases). This CDR3 is 13 amino acids long. Germline-derived CDR1 and CDR2 are SGHAT and FQDESV (reference sequence). V lost 2 bases to trimming and J lost 4 bases, with 8 bases between them. The CDR3 nucleotides read TGTGCCAGCAGCTTATCAGGGTCCTATGGCTACACCTTC. Its translation is CASSLSGSYGYTF.

This chain joins TRBV6-4 and TRBJ2-1; 9 bases agree with TRBD2. The CDR3 is 15 residues long. The trim removed 6 bases at V and 6 bases at J, leaving 9 bases unmatched. Germline CDR1 is MRHNA and CDR2 is SNTAGT. For the CDR3, the DNA is TGTGCCAGCAGCGTCGGGACTAGCCTCACCAATGAGCAGTTCTTC. Translation gives CASSVGTSLTNEQFF.

The J gene is TRBJ2-1, the V gene TRBV5-4; unclear D gene. Trimming left V 3 bases short and J 8 bases short, with 12 bases between. The CDR3 covers 13 residues. Germline CDR1 reads SGHNT; CDR2 reads YYREEE (reference sequence). CDR3 protein: CASSSATVYEQFF. CDR3 nucleotides: TGTGCCAGCAGCTCCGCGACTGTTTATGAGCAGTTCTTC.

This clone was observed a few times. The rearrangement joins TRBV9 to TRBJ2-1; D is unclear. The V gene's germline CDR1 is SGDLS and CDR2 YYNGEE. The CDR3 is 12 amino acids. The V and J ends lost 5 bases and 5 bases respectively, with 8 bases between them. Here the CDR3 DNA reads TGTGCCAGCAGTCCCAGTAACAATGAGCAGTTCTTC. This sequence encodes CASSPSNNEQFF.

The V call is TRBV13, the J call TRBJ2-1, with TRBD2 matching 10 bases. CDR1 PRHDT and CDR2 FYEKMQ come from the germline V gene (reference sequence). The V and J ends lost 6 bases and 2 bases, in that order; junction bases with no gene match: 10. CDR3 length: 17 residues. The CDR3 sequence is CASRIASGSNAYNEQFF. Here the CDR3 DNA reads TGTGCCAGCAGGATAGCTAGCGGGAGTAACGCCTACAATGAGCAGTTCTTC. The full variable domain, completed using reference TRBV13 and TRBJ2-1, is AAGVIQSPRHLIKEKRETATLKCYPIPRHDTVYWYQQGPGQDPQFLISFYEKMQSDKGSIPDRFSAQQFSDYHSELNMSSLELGDSALYFCASRIASGSNAYNEQFFGPGTRLTVL.

V usage is TRBV6-5 and J usage is TRBJ2-7; D might be TRBD2 (5 bases). The V and J ends lost 6 bases and 1 base respectively, with 7 bases between them. Germline CDR1 and CDR2: MNHEY and SVGAGI. This CDR3 contains 12 residues. The CDR3 nucleotides are TGTGCCAGCAGGAGGGAATCCTACGAGCAGTACTTC. Its translation is CASRRESYEQYF.

The chain has TRBV7-3 and TRBJ1-3, with no clear D. Germline CDR1 reads SGHTA; CDR2 reads FQGTGA. V was trimmed by 0 bases and J by 0 bases, leaving 6 bases between them. This CDR3 is 15 amino acids long. CDR3 sequence (DNA): TGTGCCAGCAGCTTAACTCAGGCCTCTGGAAACACCATATATTTT. Its translation: CASSLTQASGNTIYF.

Only one count was recorded for this clone. This rearrangement joins TRBV4-1 to TRBJ2-6; D call uncertain. CDR1 and CDR2 from the germline V gene are MGHRA and YSYEKL. The germline V and J ends were trimmed by 6 bases and 0 bases, with 6 bases remaining between them. This CDR3 spans 14 amino acids. CDR3 in amino acids: CASRQFSGANVLTF. Here the CDR3 DNA reads TGCGCCAGCAGACAGTTCTCTGGGGCCAACGTCCTGACTTTC.

This clone was seen more than once but under ten times. The CDR3 here is CASSAGGRAFF. The CDR3 DNA sequence: TGTGCCAGCAGTGCCGGGGGGAGAGCTTTCTTT. The chain is built from TRBV25-1 and TRBJ1-1, with D perhaps matching TRBD1 (5 bases). V was shortened by 4 bases and J by 10 bases, with 10 bases between the two germline ends. The CDR3 loop spans 11 amino acids. Germline V gives CDR1 MGHDK, CDR2 SYGVNS.

The chain combines TRBV20-1 with TRBJ1-1, with D unresolved. V dropped 1 base and J dropped 6 bases, with 6 bases sitting between them. This CDR3 is 11 amino acids long. CDR1 is DFQATT, CDR2 SNEGSKA, per germline (reference sequence). CDR3 sequence reads: CSARVGAEAFF. CDR3 in DNA: TGCAGTGCTAGAGTTGGAGCTGAAGCTTTCTTT.

The chain combines TRBV29-1 with TRBJ1-4; 9 bases line up with TRBD1. V was clipped by 6 bases and J by 10 bases; unmatched bases: 9. The V gene's germline CDR1 is SQVTM and CDR2 ANQGSEA. The CDR3 contains 13 residues. For the CDR3, the DNA is TGCAGCGTAGCCGGGACAGGGAACGGAAAACTGTTTTTT. Protein: CSVAGTGNGKLFF.

As for this clone: This sample includes further DNA sequences coding for the same CDR3. This sequence joins TRBV9 and TRBJ2-2; D is possibly TRBD1 (5 bases). Trimming cost V 2 bases and J 5 bases, with 7 bases left between them. This CDR3 comprises 13 residues. Per germline, CDR1 SGDLS and CDR2 YYNGEE. The CDR3 sequence: CASSVQGTGELFF. CDR3 bases: TGTGCCAGCAGCGTTCAGGGAACCGGGGAGCTGTTTTTT.